This TCR beta chain appears in the sequencing data of a study of naive and memory T cell subsets. General observations from the study: Potentially, T cell activation and differentiation skew this RNA-based measurement.

An oligonucleotide containing a UMI was ligated to the 3' end of TCR cDNA. Reverse transcription used DNase-treated unsorted total RNA, aiming for roughly 1 to 1000 ng. This clonotype was observed a few times. Its antigen remains unknown. Trimming cost V 8 bases and J 3 bases, with 14 bases left between them. The germline gives CDR1 MNHNS, CDR2 SASEGT. This CDR3 has 13 residues. Ligated cDNA underwent four rounds of PCR with nested alpha and beta constant region primers and SP2. Reverse transcription of blood and skin TCR RNA was primed at alpha and beta constant regions. TCRdb fed the 5' RACE reads into MiXCR, producing one record per CDR3 protein. This table holds 56,000 or so distinct CDR3 sequences, under 10% found once.

The genes are TRBV6-1 and TRBJ2-7; D is perhaps TRBD2 (5 bases). The origin of this receptor is a female donor in good health. The DNA of the CDR3 is TGTGCCAGCGAGGGAATACCCTTCTACGAGCAGTACTTC. Translated: CASEGIPFYEQYF.